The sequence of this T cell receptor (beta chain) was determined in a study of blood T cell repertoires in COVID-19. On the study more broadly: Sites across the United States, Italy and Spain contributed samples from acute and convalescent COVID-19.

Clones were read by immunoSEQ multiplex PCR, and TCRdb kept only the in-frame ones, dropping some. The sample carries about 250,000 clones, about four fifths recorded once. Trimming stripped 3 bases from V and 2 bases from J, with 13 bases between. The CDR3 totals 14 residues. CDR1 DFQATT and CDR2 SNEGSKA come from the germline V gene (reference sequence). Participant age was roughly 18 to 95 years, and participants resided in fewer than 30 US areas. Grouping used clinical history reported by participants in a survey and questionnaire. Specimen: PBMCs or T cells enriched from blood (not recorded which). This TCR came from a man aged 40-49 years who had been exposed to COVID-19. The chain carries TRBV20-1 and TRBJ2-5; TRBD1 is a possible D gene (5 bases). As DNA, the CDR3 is TGCAGTGCTAGTCGTAGGGGAACGCAAGAGACCCAGTACTTC. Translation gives CSASRRGTQETQYF.